This entry lists 18 T cell receptor beta chains sequenced from one sample in a study of response to subunit inactivated influenza vaccine. Each CDR3 protein gets one entry after TCRdb re-called the RT-PCR reads with MiXCR. The sample yields 500,000 to 600,000 distinct CDR3 sequences, approximately 16% seen once. Sequences were derived from CD4+ T cells sorted from PBMCs, sampled around 25 months after vaccination. The receptor source for this set is a man between 45 and 75 years old who received an inactivated influenza vaccine.

In its sample, this clonotype was seen many times. CDR3 loop: CASRTGGSYNEQFF. Written as DNA, the CDR3 is TGTGCCAGCAGAACAGGGGGCTCCTACAATGAGCAGTTCTTC. The chain joins TRBV28 to TRBJ2-1, with 8 positions matching TRBD1. Germline V CDR1 and CDR2: MDHEN, SYDVKM. The CDR3 has 14 residues. The junction had 1 base not matched to a gene; V was cut back by 6 bases and J by 0 bases.

V and J are TRBV29-1 and TRBJ2-1; D is ambiguous. This CDR3 has 12 amino acids. Per germline, CDR1 SQVTM and CDR2 ANQGSEA. Trimming stripped 4 bases from V and 3 bases from J, with 7 bases between. CDR3 DNA: TGCAGCGTTGGTAACGTCTACAATGAGCAGTTCTTC. Its protein product is CSVGNVYNEQFF.

This clonotype came up a few times. The chain couples TRBV20-1 to TRBJ2-7; D not resolved. Germline V CDR1 and CDR2: DFQATT, SNEGSKA (reference sequence). The CDR3 contains 11 residues. Trimming removed 6 bases from V and 3 bases from J, with 9 bases in between. CDR3 in amino acids: CSATRVYEQYF. In DNA, the CDR3 is TGCAGTGCAACCCGAGTCTACGAGCAGTACTTC.

The V and J genes are TRBV20-1 and TRBJ2-7; 7 bases are shared with TRBD2. The V gene end was trimmed by 5 bases and the J gene end by 3 bases; junction bases not matched to a gene: 13. Germline-derived CDR1 and CDR2 are DFQATT and SNEGSKA (reference sequence). The CDR3 contains 15 residues. CDR3 coding DNA: TGCAGTGCTGCGCAAAAATACGGGACTAACTACGAGCAGTACTTC. Residues: CSAAQKYGTNYEQYF.

This clonotype was counted only a few times. The V and J genes are TRBV15 and TRBJ1-4; D remains ambiguous. Trimming cost V 1 base and J 7 bases, with 16 bases left between them. The CDR3 spans 16 residues. In germline, CDR1 is LNHNV, CDR2 YYDKDF (reference sequence). The CDR3 loop is CATSRATGARSEKLFF. CDR3 DNA sequence: TGTGCCACCAGCAGAGCCACGGGAGCCAGAAGTGAAAAACTGTTTTTT. Based on the CDR3 plus reference TRBV15 and TRBJ1-4, the full variable domain is DAMVIQNPRYQVTQFGKPVTLSCSQTLNHNVMYWYQQKSSQAPKLLFHYYDKDFNNEADTPDNFQSRRPNTSFCFLDIRSPGLGDTAMYLCATSRATGARSEKLFFGSGTQLSVL.

This clonotype was counted a few times. The rearrangement links TRBV28 to TRBJ2-5; 8 bases match TRBD1. The V gene end was trimmed by 5 bases and the J gene end by 3 bases; junction bases not matched to a gene: 8. This CDR3 region has 15 residues. CDR1 is MDHEN, CDR2 SYDVKM, per germline. The CDR3 bases are TGTGCCAGCAGTACGGACAGGGTTCGGAAAGAGACCCAGTACTTC. Protein product: CASSTDRVRKETQYF.

V usage is TRBV5-1 and J usage is TRBJ2-2; 9 bases are shared with TRBD2. This CDR3 spans 15 amino acids. The V segment lost 4 bases and the J segment 4 bases; nucleotides outside the gene matches: 5. Germline lookup yields CDR1 SGHRS and CDR2 YFSETQ. The CDR3 reads CASSQTSGFTGELFF. DNA for the CDR3: TGCGCCAGCAGCCAGACTAGCGGATTCACCGGGGAGCTGTTTTTT.

The chain has TRBV4-3 and TRBJ1-1; the D is unclear. CDR1 LGHNA and CDR2 YSLEER come from the germline V gene. V shed 5 bases and J shed 6 bases, with 16 bases lying between them. The CDR3 has 14 amino acids. Here the CDR3 DNA reads TGCGCCAGCAGCAACACGGGAGGGTGGTCTGAAGCTTTCTTT. Translated, it gives CASSNTGGWSEAFF.

The chain recombines TRBV9 with TRBJ2-3; D unresolved. V was clipped by 4 bases and J by 1 base, with 10 bases between them. The germline V gene has CDR1 SGDLS and CDR2 YYNGEE. This CDR3 contains 14 residues. The DNA for the CDR3 is TGTGCCAGCAGCCCCGAGGTGCGCACAGATACGCAGTATTTT. Its translation: CASSPEVRTDTQYF.

Only a few counts were recorded for this clonotype. The chain couples TRBV20-1 to TRBJ2-3; unclear D gene. Germline V CDR1 and CDR2: DFQATT, SNEGSKA (reference sequence). The CDR3 covers 12 residues. Trimming pared 0 bases from V and 7 bases from J, leaving 8 bases between. The CDR3 DNA is TGCAGTGCTAGAGATACAGCACATACGCAGTATTTT. Translating it yields CSARDTAHTQYF.

The rearrangement links TRBV5-6 to TRBJ1-6; weak D call: TRBD1 (6 bases). The germline V gene encodes CDR1 SGHDT and CDR2 YYEEEE. The CDR3 covers 15 residues. The V end lost 6 bases, the J end lost 6 bases, and 16 bases lay between the germline ends. This CDR3 reads CASTRWTVLNSPLHF. CDR3 nucleotide sequence: TGTGCCAGCACCCGATGGACAGTTCTTAATTCACCCCTCCACTTT. Full variable domain (remainder filled in from reference TRBV5-6 and TRBJ1-6): DAGVTQSPTHLIKTRGQQVTLRCSPKSGHDTVSWYQQALGQGPQFIFQYYEEEERQRGNFPDRFSGHQFPNYSSELNVNALLLGDSALYLCASTRWTVLNSPLHFGNGTRLTVT.

The genes are TRBV7-2 and TRBJ2-5, with 12 bases matching TRBD2. Germline values: CDR1 SGHTA, CDR2 FQGNSA. This CDR3 has 17 amino acids. V was clipped by 1 base and J by 2 bases; unmatched bases: 5. CDR3 amino acids: CASSLVYGLAGQETQYF. DNA for the CDR3: TGTGCCAGCAGCTTAGTTTATGGACTAGCGGGACAAGAGACCCAGTACTTC.

Here the CDR3 reads CASSRRGGNSGANVLTF. The DNA of the CDR3 is TGTGCCAGCAGCCGGAGGGGGGGCAACTCTGGGGCCAACGTCCTGACTTTC. The genes are TRBV7-6 and TRBJ2-6, with D maybe TRBD2 (7 bases). Per germline, CDR1 SGHVS and CDR2 FNYEAQ. Trimming shortened V by 5 bases and J by 0 bases, and 14 bases separated the two germline ends. The CDR3 length is 17 residues.

This clonotype was seen a few times. An end of the junction differs from the germline gene, which may be a read error. The chain joins TRBV12-3 or TRBV12-4 to TRBJ2-7, with 7 bases fitting TRBD2. CDR3 size: 13 residues. CDR3 bases: TGTGCCAGCACCCCCAACTTGGGGACTAAGTGTTCCTTC. Translated: CASTPNLGTKCSF.

This clonotype appeared a few times. The rearrangement links TRBV4-3 to TRBJ2-7; 10 bases line up with TRBD1. J gave up 7 bases and V 0 bases, and 6 bases lay outside the gene matches. The CDR3 is 15 amino acids. Germline V lookup: CDR1 LGHNA, CDR2 YSLEER. The CDR3 sequence: CASSQERQGAREQYF. CDR3 in DNA: TGCGCCAGCAGCCAAGAGCGACAGGGGGCGCGTGAGCAGTACTTC.

The V call is TRBV7-2, the J call TRBJ1-1; the D gene is possibly TRBD1 (6 bases). The germline gives CDR1 SGHTA, CDR2 FQGNSA. The V and J ends lost 2 bases and 1 base respectively, with 14 bases between them. This CDR3 contains 16 residues. CDR3 in DNA: TGTGCCAGCAGCTTAAACCACAAACAGGGGAACACTGAAGCTTTCTTT. This translates into CASSLNHKQGNTEAFF.

The V gene is TRBV5-1, the J gene TRBJ2-1; D might be TRBD1 (6 bases). The CDR3 covers 17 residues. The germline gives CDR1 SGHRS, CDR2 YFSETQ. V shed 4 bases and J shed 0 bases, with 17 bases lying between them. The CDR3 sequence: CASSPNTGPFSYNEQFF. In DNA form, the CDR3 reads TGCGCCAGCAGCCCTAACACAGGGCCCTTCTCCTACAATGAGCAGTTCTTC.

The rearrangement joins TRBV18 to TRBJ2-5; D remains unclear. V gave up 8 bases and J gave up 2 bases, with 6 bases separating them. The length of the CDR3 is 11 residues. CDR1 KGHSH and CDR2 LQKENI come from the germline V gene. CDR3 nucleotide sequence: TGTGCCAGCGGCCTACAAGAGACCCAGTACTTC. Translated: CASGLQETQYF.